The T cell receptor (beta chain) under discussion was sequenced for a study of blood T cell repertoires in COVID-19. Turning to the study itself: T cells, B-cell-depleted T cells, or PBMCs supplied cDNA or gDNA.

Using immunoSEQ multiplex PCR, the repertoire was profiled, and TCRdb retains in-frame clones only, with some absent. Here the sample spans 75,000 to 100,000 clones, over 75% being singletons. Trimming took 8 bases from V and 4 from J, leaving 9 bases between them. The germline CDR1 and CDR2 sequences are MDHEN and SYDVKM. The CDR3 totals 12 residues. The sequence came from a woman aged 80 or older with acute or convalescent COVID-19. V is TRBV28 and J is TRBJ1-5; TRBD1 is a possible D gene (5 bases). Sequencing input: peripheral blood. CDR3 sequence reads: CASGDWNQPQHF. CDR3 coding DNA: TGTGCCAGCGGGGACTGGAATCAGCCCCAGCATTTT.